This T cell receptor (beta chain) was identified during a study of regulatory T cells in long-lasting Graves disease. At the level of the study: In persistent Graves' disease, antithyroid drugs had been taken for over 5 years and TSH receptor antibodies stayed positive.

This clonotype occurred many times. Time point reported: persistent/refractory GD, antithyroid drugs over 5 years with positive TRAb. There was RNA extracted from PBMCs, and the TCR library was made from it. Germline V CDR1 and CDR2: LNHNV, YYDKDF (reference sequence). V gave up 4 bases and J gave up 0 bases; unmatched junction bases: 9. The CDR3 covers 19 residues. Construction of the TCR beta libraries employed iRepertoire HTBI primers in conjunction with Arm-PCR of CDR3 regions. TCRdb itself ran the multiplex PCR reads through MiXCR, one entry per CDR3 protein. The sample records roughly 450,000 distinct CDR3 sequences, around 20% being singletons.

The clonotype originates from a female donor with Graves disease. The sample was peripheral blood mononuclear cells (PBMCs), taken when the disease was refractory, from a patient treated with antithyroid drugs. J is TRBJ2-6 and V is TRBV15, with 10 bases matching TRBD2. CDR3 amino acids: CATSKPLAGGSSGANVLTF. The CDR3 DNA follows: TGTGCCACCAGCAAACCCTTAGCGGGAGGTTCCTCTGGGGCCAACGTCCTGACTTTC.